Following are 23 T cell receptor beta chains from one sample sequenced in a study of glioma-infiltrating T cells after dendritic cell vaccination. Produced via immunoSEQ multiplex PCR; TCRdb's table is partial and in-frame only. The table includes around 92,000 clones, more than 70% detected once. Time point: after dendritic cell vaccination, including at tumor progression/relapse. Material: blood, obtained after dendritic cell vaccination. The receptors come from a human donor with glioblastoma.

J is TRBJ2-5 and V is TRBV5-1, with D perhaps matching TRBD1 (6 bases). The V gene lost 3 bases and the J gene lost 5 bases, with 14 bases spanning the gap. This CDR3 is 14 amino acids long. CDR1 SGHRS and CDR2 YFSETQ come from the germline V gene. CDR3 in DNA: TGCGCCAGCAGCTCCTCGGACAGATATGAGACCCAGTACTTC. Amino acids: CASSSSDRYETQYF.

The V gene is TRBV2, the J gene TRBJ1-1; the match to TRBD1 covers 10 bases. V was clipped by 6 bases and J by 5 bases; unmatched bases: 6. Germline values: CDR1 SNHLY, CDR2 FYNNEI. The CDR3 is 14 amino acids. The CDR3 loop reads CASRDRGRRTEAFF. In nucleotides, the CDR3 is TGTGCCAGCAGAGACAGGGGGCGGAGGACTGAAGCTTTCTTT.

The chain carries TRBV6-5 and TRBJ1-2, with 7 bases matching TRBD1. This CDR3 region has 13 residues. V was pared by 6 bases and J by 5 bases, with 6 bases of the junction left unmatched. The germline V gene encodes CDR1 MNHEY and CDR2 SVGAGI. The CDR3 nucleotides are TGTGCCAGCAGCACCCGGGACAGATATGGCTACACCTTC. It encodes CASSTRDRYGYTF.

The chain joins TRBV30 to TRBJ2-2; 9 nucleotides line up with TRBD1. Trimming took 0 bases from V and 4 from J; bases not matched to a gene: 18. The CDR3 is 20 residues long. Germline CDR1 GTSNPN, CDR2 SVGIG (reference sequence). CDR3 in DNA: TGTGCCTGGAGTGTGTGGACAGGGGAGTTGACAGAGCGATTCACCGGGGAGCTGTTTTTT. It translates to CAWSVWTGELTERFTGELFF.

The chain recombines TRBV5-1 with TRBJ2-1, with TRBD2 as a possible D gene (5 bases). The CDR3 runs 16 residues. V lost 4 bases and J 5 bases, leaving 19 bases between the germline ends. Looked up from germline, CDR1 is SGHRS and CDR2 is YFSETQ. CDR3 region: CASSLEGRTFHNEQFF. The CDR3 nucleotides are TGCGCCAGCAGCCTGGAAGGTAGGACTTTCCACAATGAGCAGTTCTTC. Combining the CDR3 with reference TRBV5-1 and TRBJ2-1 gives the whole variable domain KAGVTQTPRYLIKTRGQQVTLSCSPISGHRSVSWYQQTPGQGLQFLFEYFSETQRNKGNFPGRFSGRQFSNSRSEMNVSTLELGDSALYLCASSLEGRTFHNEQFFGPGTRLTVL.

CDR3 loop: CASSLKGDANYGYTF. For the CDR3, the DNA is TGCGCCAGCAGCTTGAAGGGGGATGCTAACTATGGCTACACCTTC. The chain couples TRBV5-1 to TRBJ1-2, with D maybe TRBD1 (6 bases). Trimming removed 1 base from V and 0 bases from J, with 10 bases in between. CDR3 size: 15 residues. The germline V gene has CDR1 SGHRS and CDR2 YFSETQ. Complete variable domain (other parts from reference TRBV5-1 and TRBJ1-2): KAGVTQTPRYLIKTRGQQVTLSCSPISGHRSVSWYQQTPGQGLQFLFEYFSETQRNKGNFPGRFSGRQFSNSRSEMNVSTLELGDSALYLCASSLKGDANYGYTFGSGTRLTVV.

This clone was recorded at least ten times. V is TRBV19 and J is TRBJ1-5; the D is unclear. The V end lost 10 bases, the J end lost 2 bases, and 18 bases lay between the germline ends. The length of the CDR3 is 15 residues. CDR1 is LNHDA, CDR2 SQIVND, per germline (reference sequence). CDR3: CATSRRGAGNQPQHF. Written as DNA, the CDR3 is TGTGCCACCTCACGGAGAGGAGCCGGCAATCAGCCCCAGCATTTT. Full variable domain (outside the CDR3, taken from reference TRBV19 and TRBJ1-5): DGGITQSPKYLFRKEGQNVTLSCEQNLNHDAMYWYRQDPGQGLRLIYYSQIVNDFQKGDIAEGYSVSREKKESFPLTVTSAQKNPTAFYLCATSRRGAGNQPQHFGDGTRLSIL.

This clone has only a few counts. The rearrangement links TRBV4-2 to TRBJ2-5; 12 positions agree with TRBD1. Germline V gene sequence: CDR1 LGHNA, CDR2 YNFKEQ. V lost 2 bases to trimming and J lost 5 bases; unmatched junction nucleotides: 6. The CDR3 is 16 residues long. The DNA for the CDR3 is TGTGCCAGCAGCCAACCGGGACAGGGGGCGAGGGAGACCCAGTACTTC. As protein: CASSQPGQGARETQYF.

The V and J genes are TRBV6-1 and TRBJ2-7; TRBD1 aligns across 9 bases. The CDR3 consists of 14 residues. After removal of 1 base from V and 9 bases from J, the junction contained 7 bases not matched to a gene. CDR1 and CDR2 (germline): MNHNS, SASEGT. The CDR3 DNA sequence: TGTGCCAGCAGTGAAGGAGGACAGGGGCCGGTGCAGTACTTC. Translation: CASSEGGQGPVQYF.

The chain has TRBV6-5 and TRBJ1-4; TRBD1 aligns across 9 bases. Looked up from germline, CDR1 is MNHEY and CDR2 is SVGAGI. V lost 5 bases, J lost 5 bases, and 3 bases stayed unmatched. The CDR3 contains 14 residues. The CDR3 nucleotides are TGTGCCAGCAGTAGGGACAGGGTAAATGAAAAACTGTTTTTT. Translated, it gives CASSRDRVNEKLFF.

The genes are TRBV27 and TRBJ1-6; TRBD1 matches at 9 bases. This CDR3 spans 14 amino acids. Germline V gene lookup returns CDR1 MNHEY and CDR2 SMNVEV (reference sequence). J was trimmed by 6 bases and V by 7 bases; bases with no gene match: 4. This CDR3 is CASNRGLSNSPLHF. As DNA, the CDR3 is TGTGCCAGCAACAGGGGGCTATCTAATTCACCCCTCCACTTT.

The chain has TRBV7-8 and TRBJ2-2; possibly TRBD2 for D (5 bases). V dropped 6 bases and J dropped 7 bases, with 15 bases sitting between them. There are 14 residues in the CDR3. Germline V gene data show CDR1 as SGHVS and CDR2 as FQNEAQ. DNA for the CDR3: TGTGCCAGCAGTTCCTACACTAGTTTCGGGGAGCTGTTTTTT. It translates to CASSSYTSFGELFF.

The chain links TRBV19 to TRBJ2-2; 9 nucleotides match TRBD1. The V gene's germline CDR1 is LNHDA and CDR2 SQIVND (reference sequence). Germline trimming cut 3 bases from V and 5 bases from J; bases unmatched to any gene: 7. This CDR3 comprises 16 residues. CDR3 residues: CASSISSTGGTGELFF. CDR3 coding DNA: TGTGCCAGTAGTATTAGCTCGACAGGGGGGACCGGGGAGCTGTTTTTT.

Concerning this clone: Within the sample, other DNA sequences also encode this same CDR3. CDR3 sequence reads: CASSVVGGAGNTIYF. The CDR3 DNA reads TGTGCCAGCAGCGTAGTGGGGGGAGCCGGAAACACCATATATTTT. The chain carries TRBV9 and TRBJ1-3; D might be TRBD1 (5 bases). Germline assignment: CDR1 SGDLS and CDR2 YYNGEE. V was shortened by 0 bases and J by 4 bases, with 11 bases between the two germline ends. This CDR3 has 15 amino acids.

The V and J genes are TRBV28 and TRBJ2-4; no clear D gene. The CDR3 consists of 11 residues. Between the trimmed V and J ends, which lost 3 bases and 8 bases, there was a span of 5 bases. Germline loops: CDR1 MDHEN, CDR2 SYDVKM. CDR3 nucleotide sequence: TGTGCCAGCAGTTTGAGAGACATTCAGTACTTC. This gives the protein CASSLRDIQYF.

This chain connects TRBV6-5 to TRBJ1-5, with 8 bases aligning to TRBD1. V gave up 5 bases and J gave up 3 bases; unmatched junction bases: 6. Germline V gives CDR1 MNHEY, CDR2 SVGAGI. This CDR3 comprises 15 residues. The DNA for the CDR3 is TGTGCCAGCAGTCCCCGGACAGGGAACAATCAGCCCCAGCATTTT. As protein: CASSPRTGNNQPQHF.

The genes are TRBV9 and TRBJ2-1; TRBD2 matches 8 bases. The J segment lost 4 bases and the V segment lost 2 bases, leaving 8 bases of the junction unmatched. CDR1 is SGDLS, CDR2 YYNGEE, per germline. The CDR3 extends over 16 amino acids. CDR3 sequence (DNA): TGTGCCAGCAGCGTGGGACTAGGACTAGAATACAATGAGCAGTTCTTC. As protein: CASSVGLGLEYNEQFF.

The gene calls are TRBV6-1 and TRBJ2-7, with D tentatively TRBD1 (6 bases). V was pared by 7 bases and J by 1 base, with 11 bases between. CDR1 MNHNS and CDR2 SASEGT come from the germline V gene. CDR3 length: 13 amino acids. This chain's CDR3 is CASNGQSSYEQYF. CDR3 nucleotide sequence: TGTGCCAGCAATGGACAGTCGTCCTACGAGCAGTACTTC.

The V and J genes are TRBV6-1 and TRBJ1-5; 7 nucleotides agree with TRBD1. Germline lookup yields CDR1 MNHNS and CDR2 SASEGT. V dropped 4 bases and J dropped 6; count of bases not matched to a gene: 9. The CDR3 length is 15 residues. The CDR3 sequence is CASSGLTGRGQPQHF. The CDR3 region has the DNA TGTGCCAGCAGTGGGTTGACAGGGAGAGGTCAGCCCCAGCATTTT.

The V call is TRBV6-6, the J call TRBJ1-3, with D tentatively TRBD1 (6 bases). The CDR3 contains 15 residues. Trimming took off 6 bases at V and 0 bases at J, with 12 bases between the two ends. Germline lookup yields CDR1 MNHNY and CDR2 SVGAGI (reference sequence). The CDR3 region has the DNA TGTGCCAGCAGAGACAGGTCCCGCTCTGGAAACACCATATATTTT. This encodes CASRDRSRSGNTIYF.

V gene TRBV7-9 combines with J gene TRBJ2-2; 7 positions agree with TRBD1. V shed 8 bases and J 6 bases; nucleotides not matched to a gene: 3. The V gene's germline CDR1 is SEHNR and CDR2 FQNEAQ (reference sequence). CDR3 length: 12 residues. CDR3 sequence reads: CASLRGPGELFF. The CDR3 coding sequence is TGTGCCAGCTTGAGGGGGCCCGGGGAGCTGTTTTTT.

The rearrangement uses TRBV5-1 and TRBJ2-3; 13 bases are a match to TRBD2. The germline V gene encodes CDR1 SGHRS and CDR2 YFSETQ. The CDR3 has 15 amino acids. The J segment lost 4 bases and the V segment lost 1 base, leaving 0 bases of the junction unmatched. CDR3 protein: CASSLTSGGADTQYF. The DNA for the CDR3 is TGCGCCAGCAGCTTGACTAGCGGGGGGGCAGATACGCAGTATTTT.

The DNA for the CDR3 is TGTGCCAGCAGCTTTAAACCAGGGCCGCCCGGGGAGCTGTTTTTT. The encoded protein is CASSFKPGPPGELFF. The rearrangement links TRBV7-6 to TRBJ2-2, with a tentative D call TRBD1 (5 bases). Per germline, CDR1 SGHVS and CDR2 FNYEAQ. The V end was cut by 3 bases, the J end by 6 bases, with 14 bases between. The CDR3 contains 15 residues.